The source of this TCR beta chain is a study of cytomegalovirus exposure and HLA in healthy donors listed by TCRdb under 2017. With regard to the full study: According to an earlier analysis of 587 of the donors, about 179 million T cells yielded some 110 million unique TCR beta sequences and about 280 Gb of sequence data. About 300 gigabases of sequencing data and approximately 85 million unique TCR sequences were included in an early release covering roughly 700 HLA-typed donors. The genetic ancestry cluster associated with self-reported Caucasian donors included approximately 85% of the roughly 400 genotyped donors. The study was designed to test whether signatures of past pathogen exposure could be identified by cataloging public T cell receptors. The study profiled the T cell repertoires of fewer than 850 subjects by immunosequencing and related them to cytomegalovirus serostatus. Besides the first cohort of 666 subjects, a separate validation cohort made up of over a hundred different subjects was used. To predict cytomegalovirus infection status, the study combined high-throughput TCR immunosequencing, statistical association of individual TCRs with disease status, and machine learning. To study patterns of TCR occurrence, a later analysis re-analyzed previously published TCR beta repertoires from 550 to 800 donors and added high-resolution HLA genotyping. The later analysis used no new phenotypic data to find candidate immune exposures, relying instead on TCR beta sequences and their occurrence across donors. To decide whether each TCR beta V gene segment behaved as functional or pseudogenic, an earlier analysis of some 570 of the donors relied on high-throughput TCR beta sequencing. Alongside the repertoire data, information on donor age, sex, ethnicity and CMV serostatus was compiled. In a later genetic analysis, genome-wide SNP genotypes for about 55% of the 666 donors were used, and that subset was treated as a discovery cohort. All discovery cohort repertoires had been generated on a single sequencing platform. HLA typing included class I and class II loci at four-digit resolution. Typing coverage differed by locus: A, B, C, DRB1 and DQB1 were typed in roughly 620-630 donors, DQA1 in 522, DPA1 in around 580, and DPB1 in just under 490. Roughly five DR-DQ haplotypes were handled as single units for association and clustering because linkage in the cohort was strong. Across some 400 genotyped donors of the cohort, an average of about 200,000 unique TCR beta nucleotide sequences per donor were sequenced, and roughly 17% of those sequences were non-productive. Study-wide findings and limitations: In a later genetic analysis, fewer N-insertions in productive TCRs were reported among donors in an Asian-associated ancestry cluster than the roughly 640-donor mean. HLA typing was unavailable for some donors at each locus, so association tests used only the typed subset. For the cohort, immune exposure information was limited to CMV serostatus. The classifier was reported to diagnose cytomegalovirus status with high specificity and sensitivity in both the original and validation cohorts. In an earlier analysis of under 600 of the donors, most TCR beta V segments were observed in productive rearrangements about 90% or about 30% of the time, broadly matching IMGT annotations. A few of the identified cytomegalovirus-associated TCR beta chains were confirmed in vitro to be specific for cytomegalovirus antigens. Seventeen rarely observed V segments, including chromosome 9 orphons, were excluded from the earlier analysis of some 590 of the donors because counts were too low. This cohort had only TCR beta chains sequenced, and the lack of alpha or paired-chain data limited which features could be detected. In a later analysis, TCR association rates were found to vary across HLA loci, with the most associated TCRs seen for DRB1 alleles and the fewest for HLA-C alleles. A further reported finding was that TCR beta sequences accurately predicted the HLA-A and HLA-B alleles for most subjects in the first cohort. Across donors, most TCR sequences were observed very rarely, whereas some public TCRs were present in many individuals. Several of the top co-occurrence clusters appeared to be linked to parvovirus B19, influenza, CMV and Epstein-Barr virus, according to a later analysis. The 87-base-pair reads could not distinguish some IMGT-functional V segments, including TRBV6-2 and TRBV6-3, so those segments were excluded. Linkage disequilibrium might explain the correlated functional status among segregating V segments, but an unknown experimental factor could not be excluded. Assigning TCR associations to individual alleles was difficult when HLA alleles, especially DR and DQ, strongly co-occurred. According to a later analysis, most CMV-associated TCR beta chains appeared to be HLA-restricted, and the HLA associations seemed to be driven largely by CMV exposure. A cluster of highly shared sequence variants was judged likely to represent a technical artifact of the sequencing pipeline. Compared with equally common non-associated chains, HLA-associated TCR beta chains in a later analysis were more clonally expanded and had lower generation probabilities. The study gave a list of some 150 TCR beta chains associated with cytomegalovirus. A later genetic analysis associated a missense DCLRE1C variant with V-gene and J-gene trimming of TCR beta chains, and an independent cohort replicated the association. At a false discovery rate of 0.05, a later analysis linked 16,951 TCR beta sequences to specific HLA alleles. It was suggested by the authors that the approach could potentially be generalized to other disease states and immunological phenotypes. Roughly uniform sequencing depth across donors was assumed in presence/absence analyses, although this assumption may not hold.

Libraries were made using the immunoSEQ multiplex PCR assay. For the multiplex PCR, a mixture combining 60 forward primers for TCR Vbeta segments and 13 reverse primers for TCR Jbeta segments was used. Amplification of the CDR3 region of rearranged TCR beta genes was performed with a multiplex PCR assay on genomic DNA. On the Illumina HiSeq System, the amplified TCR beta libraries were sequenced as 87-base-pair reads. Per the source publication's procedure: Across the roughly 600 repertoires, a later analysis counted some 80 million unique TCR beta chains, around 11 million of which were shared by at least two donors. Raw reads were error-corrected and collapsed into unique sequences with a nearest-neighbor algorithm that merged closely related sequences to remove PCR and sequencing errors. V, D and J gene segments were assigned by aligning CDR3 sequences to IMGT reference sequences. For a sequence to be retained, a match of at least six nucleotides was required to both a V gene segment and a J gene segment. A rearrangement was called productive if the CDR3 had no stop codons and remained in frame with V and J, and every other rearrangement was called non-productive. Following IMGT convention, CDR3 was defined as the stretch from the second conserved V-encoded cysteine up to the conserved J-encoded phenylalanine. The earlier analysis of about 500 of the donors excluded sequences that lacked an unambiguous match to a single V gene segment. An earlier analysis of a few hundred of the donors called V segments functional above 56.7% productive rearrangements and segregating when the between-donor standard deviation exceeded 5%. A statistical classification framework was developed to diagnose cytomegalovirus status using the catalog of TCR beta chain sequences. V and J gene assignment, in a later analysis, came from comparing TCR nucleotide sequences with IMGT/GENE-DB human TR gene sequences. A later analysis assigned CDR3 sequences and most-parsimonious VDJ recombination scenarios with the TCRdist pipeline. A later analysis defined each TCR beta chain by its CDR3 amino acid sequence plus V-gene family, and excluded reads lacking a unique V-gene family. As a way to deal with suspected cross-contamination and a sequencing artifact, a later analysis dropped over 550 nucleotide sequences that were highly shared and had low generation probability. In a later analysis, a clonal expansion index was calculated for each public chain from normalized within-repertoire ranks of inferred template counts. A later analysis computed generation probabilities with a VDJ recombination model fitted to out-of-frame rearrangements, and checked the results against IGoR. A later analysis scored TCR-TCR, TCR-HLA and TCR-CMV co-occurrence with hypergeometric tests, applying a repertoire-size bias correction to TCR pairs. False discovery rates were estimated in a later analysis by permuting HLA or CMV assignments 20 times. In a later analysis, co-occurring TCRs were grouped using DBSCAN, with TCRdist sequence similarity added in when clustering inside HLA-allele-positive subsets. For co-occurrence clustering, repertoires with fewer than 30,000 or more than 120,000 public chains were excluded, along with roughly five repertoires with anomalous nucleotide sharing. TCRdb provides this immuneACCESS table in a form limited to in-frame rearrangements. Some clones are lacking; in checked studies, under half of them reflect an unresolved V gene, and why the rest are absent is not known. The V and J calls and the clone size are those of that table, but D and trimming were determined from the DNA. The sample table records 200,000 to 250,000 clones; 70% to 80% of these occur just once. The top ten constitute roughly 2.5% of the sample.

The CDR3 holds 18 amino acids from the cysteine to the phenylalanine. Here the CDR3 DNA is all that survives: 54 bases in frame from base 1. The germline V gene encodes CDR1 SGDLS and CDR2 YYNGEE. Trimming at the junction amounts to 0 bases on V and 0 bases on J, and the germline ends lie 13 bases apart. The cohort consisted of hundreds of healthy bone marrow donors. At the time of sampling, all cohort members were nominally healthy, though unrecorded immune exposures were likely present. The donor tested CMV seropositive, placing the donor among the roughly 300 seropositive members of the cohort. Each donor provided a peripheral blood sample, and peripheral blood mononuclear cells were used for TCR beta sequencing. Genomic DNA extraction from the blood cell samples was performed with the Qiagen DNeasy Blood Extraction Kit. As to this clone: Its antigen is unknown. No clone much larger than this one lies a single base away; base qualities are absent.

The TCR originated in a woman aged 60-70 years in good health and CMV-seropositive. This receptor chain uses TRBV9 and TRBJ2-6, with TRBD2 perhaps the D gene, on 6 matching bases. The sequencing input was PBMCs. The CDR3 in this case is CASSVAGDGSSGANVLTF. The nucleotide sequence reads as follows: TGTGCCAGCAGCGTAGCGGGGGACGGATCCTCTGGGGCCAACGTCCTGACTTTC.